The TCR beta chain described here comes from a study of T cell responses to AZD1222 COVID-19 vaccine. Study-wide results and limits: After two AZD1222 doses, spike-specific TCR breadth and depth rose versus day 0.

The V end was cut by 7 bases, the J end by 4 bases, with 31 bases between. The CDR3 has 20 residues. Germline V gene data show CDR1 as WNHNN and CDR2 as SYGVQD (reference sequence). As to this clone: Its antigen remains unidentified.

The repertoire was sequenced with immunoSEQ multiplex PCR; TCRdb's copy has only in-frame clones and lacks some. Among 85,000 to 100,000 clones listed, around nine tenths were seen once. The gene calls are TRBV10-1 and TRBJ1-4, with a tentative D call TRBD1 (5 bases). Here the sequenced sample was peripheral blood, taken on day 0 of AZD1222 vaccination. This receptor was taken from an adult in good health. CDR3 bases: TGCGCCAGCAACTCCACTCTTTCCCGGACCGGGACGGAAGGTAATGAAAAACTGTTTTTT. Its protein product is CASNSTLSRTGTEGNEKLFF.